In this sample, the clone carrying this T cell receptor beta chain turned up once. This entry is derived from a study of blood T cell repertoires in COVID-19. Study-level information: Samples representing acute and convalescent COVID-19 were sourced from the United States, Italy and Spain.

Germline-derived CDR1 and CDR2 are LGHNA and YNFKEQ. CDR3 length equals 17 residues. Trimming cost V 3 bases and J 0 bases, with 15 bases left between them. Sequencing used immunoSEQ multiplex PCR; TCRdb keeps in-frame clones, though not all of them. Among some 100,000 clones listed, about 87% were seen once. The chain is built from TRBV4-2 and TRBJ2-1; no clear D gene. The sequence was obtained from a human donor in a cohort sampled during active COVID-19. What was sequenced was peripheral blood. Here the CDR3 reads CASSQAHMQPSYNEQFF. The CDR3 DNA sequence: TGTGCCAGCAGCCAGGCACATATGCAACCCTCCTACAATGAGCAGTTCTTC.